This record concerns one T cell receptor (beta chain) sequence. What it binds is unknown. The sample originates from a study of PD-1 blockade in classical Hodgkin lymphoma. Points from the study as a whole: CD4+ TCR diversity, unlike CD8+, rose significantly by C4D1.

Every patient relapsed after autologous stem cell transplantation, and brentuximab vedotin exposure varied. Patients showed best responses of complete response, partial response or progressive disease. Sequencing was performed with immunoSEQ multiplex PCR; in TCRdb, only in-frame clones are kept and a portion is missing. The table shows some 15,000 clones, with around 82% occurring only once. The length of the CDR3 is 18 residues. Germline CDR1 and CDR2: SGHTA and FQGNSA. Germline trimming cut 2 bases from V and 3 bases from J; bases unmatched to any gene: 10. This clonotype originated in a human donor with classical Hodgkin lymphoma. Sequenced here: peripheral blood mononuclear cells (PBMCs), sampled at baseline. The chain couples TRBV7-2 to TRBJ1-6, with 7 bases that match TRBD1. CDR3 sequence: CASSLRAYGTVYNSPLHF. For the CDR3, the DNA is TGTGCCAGCAGCTTAAGGGCGTACGGGACAGTCTATAATTCACCCCTCCACTTT.